This T cell receptor (beta chain) emerged from a study of identifying expanded T cells in peripheral blood (dated by TCRdb to the late 2010s). General notes on the study: Technical replicates were generated by sequencing separate aliquots of the same genomic DNA pool, and four replicates were compared pairwise.

Findings and caveats that apply to the study as a whole: The binomial model flagged around 1.2 differentially abundant clones between technical replicates but around 16 over approximately 2 weeks and 19 over around 4 weeks. The beta-binomial model significantly reduced the number of clones called differentially abundant and the false-positive rate across all healthy-donor time intervals. The authors expected biological variance in healthy repertoires might increase further over much longer intervals such as months to years. Across all healthy donors, variance in clone template counts between approximately 2-week samples was found to increase significantly with total template count.

The immunoSEQ Assay, which relies on bias-controlled multiplex PCR amplification of genomic DNA, was used to profile TCRbeta CDR3 regions. From the authors' description of their analysis: The absolute abundance of each unique TCRbeta CDR3 region was quantified after sequences were collapsed and filtered. Differential abundance was assessed using a binomial (Fisher-equivalent) model and a beta-binomial model in which time-dependent variance fitted from healthy donors was added. Any clone with fewer than 5 combined templates was excluded, and a clone was called differentially abundant if its Benjamini-Hochberg FDR was below 0.01. The form v = (b*log(k)+a)^2 was used to model beta-binomial variance as a function of total template count across the two samples. TCRdb carries this immuneACCESS record with in-frame sequences only. Its versions omit some clonotypes, under half of them owing to an unresolved V gene in the studies checked, with the rest unexplained. V and J calls and clone size follow that table, whereas D and trimming were derived from the DNA. This sample has some 78,000 clones in its table, and roughly 84% of those were observed once. Of the sample, roughly 21% falls within the top ten clones.

No immune events such as infections were documented for the healthy donors during the collection period. Blood repertoires from healthy donors were used as a training cohort for calibrating time-dependent variance in a beta-binomial model of differential abundance of T-cell clones. The training cohort included around 10 healthy donors, of whom 3 were female and 7 were male. Donor ages ranged from about 29 to 65 years, with an average of about 40 years. Whole blood from each healthy donor was obtained from a commercial supplier and was collected at three time points about 15 days apart. For immunosequencing, genomic DNA was extracted from unsorted whole blood. The germline V gene (reference sequence) sets CDR1 to MNHNY and CDR2 to SVGAGI. The CDR3 has 13 amino acids, counting the end cysteine and phenylalanine. Left in the record is the CDR3 DNA by itself, 39 bases read in frame from the first base. The junction carries 11 bases between V and J, which are trimmed by 7 bases and 2 bases respectively.

Concerning this clone itself: There is no known antigen for this receptor. No base qualities exist here, and no much larger clone lies one base off it.

The clonotype was recovered from a person between 18 and 70 years old in good health. Sequences were obtained from blood. This sequence uses TRBV6-6 and TRBJ1-2; the D gene is perhaps TRBD1, from 6 matching bases. The CDR3 in this case is CASMRGQNYGYTF. The sequence in DNA is TGTGCCAGCATGCGAGGACAGAACTATGGCTACACCTTC.